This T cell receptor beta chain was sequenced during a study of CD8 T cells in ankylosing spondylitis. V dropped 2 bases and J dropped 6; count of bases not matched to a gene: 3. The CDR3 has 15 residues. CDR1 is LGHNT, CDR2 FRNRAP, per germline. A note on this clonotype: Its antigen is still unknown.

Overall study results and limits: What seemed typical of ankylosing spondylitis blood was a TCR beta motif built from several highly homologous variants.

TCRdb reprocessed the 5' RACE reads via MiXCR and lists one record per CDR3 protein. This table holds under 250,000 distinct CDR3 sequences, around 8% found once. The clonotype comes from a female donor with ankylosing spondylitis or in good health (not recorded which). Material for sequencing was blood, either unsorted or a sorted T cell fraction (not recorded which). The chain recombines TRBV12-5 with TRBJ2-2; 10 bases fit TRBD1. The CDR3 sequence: CASGLRQGAAGELFF. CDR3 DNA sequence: TGTGCTAGTGGTTTGCGACAGGGGGCCGCCGGGGAGCTGTTTTTT.